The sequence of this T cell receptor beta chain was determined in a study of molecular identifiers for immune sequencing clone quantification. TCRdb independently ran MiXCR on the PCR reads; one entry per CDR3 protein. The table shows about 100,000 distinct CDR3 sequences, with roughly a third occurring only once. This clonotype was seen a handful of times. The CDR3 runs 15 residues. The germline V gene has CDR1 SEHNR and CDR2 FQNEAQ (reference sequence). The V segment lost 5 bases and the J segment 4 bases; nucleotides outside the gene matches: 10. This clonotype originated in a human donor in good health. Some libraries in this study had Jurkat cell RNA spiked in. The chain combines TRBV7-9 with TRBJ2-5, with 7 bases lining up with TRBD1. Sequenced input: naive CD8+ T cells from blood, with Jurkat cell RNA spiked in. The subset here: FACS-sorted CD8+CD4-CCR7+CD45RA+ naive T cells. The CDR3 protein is CASSIKTGEVETQYF. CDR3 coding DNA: TGTGCCAGCAGCATAAAAACAGGGGAAGTAGAGACCCAGTACTTC.